Given below is one T cell receptor (beta chain) in context. Its antigen is not known. The record originates from a study of shared clonotypes between healthy human individuals. Findings and caveats of the study: Compared with memory subsets, naive subsets generally had larger estimated richness.

It was CD45RO-negative cells, positively selected for CCR7, that made up naive CD8 cells, with terminally differentiated effector memory CD45RA+ cells excluded. Germline loops: CDR1 SGHDT, CDR2 YYEEEE. The CDR3 loop spans 16 amino acids. V lost 4 bases, J lost 5 bases, and 18 bases lay in between. This was a deep-level run. Method: immunoSEQ multiplex PCR; TCRdb's copy keeps in-frame clones and lacks some. The table lists 600,000 or so clones, 95% of them singletons. The material sequenced was naive CD8+ T cells sorted from blood. The chain recombines TRBV5-6 with TRBJ2-2, with D possibly called TRBD1 or TRBD2 (5 bases each). The origin of this receptor is a woman younger than 45 in good health. The CDR3 coding sequence is TGTGCCAGCAGCCCCCTGGGGGAGTCGGGGACCGGGGAGCTGTTTTTT. Residues: CASSPLGESGTGELFF.